These 14 T cell receptor beta chains were all obtained from the same sample, sequenced in a study of human T cells and chemical hapten exposure. The sample's time point: patch test 1, 2 weeks after DPC sensitization. Treatment reported: therapeutic diphenylcyclopropenone sensitization with weekly scalp DPC. TCRdb processed the RACE reads anew with MiXCR; each CDR3 protein has one entry. The table lists roughly 160,000 distinct CDR3 sequences, roughly 14% of them singletons. The material sequenced was whole blood, taken in connection with sensitization to the hapten diphenylcyclopropenone (DPC). The source is a woman aged 30 to 39 with alopecia areata. Some clones in this sample may be carry-over from other donors' samples.

This clonotype was counted a few times. CDR3 sequence reads: CSVEASGTSRADTQYF. For the CDR3, the DNA is TGCAGCGTTGAAGCCTCCGGGACTAGTCGGGCAGATACGCAGTATTTT. The chain employs TRBV29-1 and TRBJ2-3, with 8 nucleotides matching TRBD2. The germline V gene encodes CDR1 SQVTM and CDR2 ANQGSEA. The CDR3 has 16 residues. V shed 1 base, J shed 4 bases, and the junction held 10 bases outside the gene matches.

V gene TRBV4-2 combines with J gene TRBJ2-6, with a tentative D call TRBD2 (5 bases). The CDR3 totals 17 residues. V shed 4 bases and J shed 0 bases, with 13 bases lying between them. Germline lookup yields CDR1 LGHNA and CDR2 YNFKEQ. CDR3 sequence: CASSPSGLNSGANVLTF. CDR3 DNA sequence: TGTGCCAGCAGCCCCTCCGGACTGAACTCTGGGGCCAACGTCCTGACTTTC.

In this sample, this clonotype turned up a few times. The V gene is TRBV20-1, the J gene TRBJ1-2; D call uncertain. Looked up from germline, CDR1 is DFQATT and CDR2 is SNEGSKA (reference sequence). V lost 6 bases and J lost 4, with 18 bases in between. The CDR3 totals 14 residues. CDR3 nucleotide sequence: TGCAGTGCACATAACGGGCCTGAGGGCTATGGCTACACCTTC. Protein sequence: CSAHNGPEGYGYTF.

The chain recombines TRBV7-6 with TRBJ2-5, with D perhaps matching TRBD2 (6 bases). Per the germline V gene, CDR1 is SGHVS and CDR2 is FNYEAQ. The CDR3 runs to 17 residues. The V gene lost 5 bases and the J gene lost 0 bases, with 19 bases spanning the gap. The CDR3 loop is CASSAAGPGSYQETQYF. The CDR3 bases are TGTGCCAGCAGCGCCGCGGGGCCAGGGTCGTACCAAGAGACCCAGTACTTC.

The rearrangement joins TRBV6-2 or TRBV6-3 to TRBJ2-3, with 8 bases matching TRBD2. The CDR3 runs to 15 residues. Germline CDR1 reads MNHEY; CDR2 reads SVGEGT. The junction had 3 bases not matched to a gene; V was cut back by 2 bases and J by 2 bases. The CDR3, as DNA: TGTGCCAGCAGTTACGGGACTAGTGACACAGATACGCAGTATTTT. Translation gives CASSYGTSDTDTQYF.

This clonotype was recorded many times. The gene calls are TRBV5-4 and TRBJ2-2, with D unresolved. The CDR3 is made up of 13 amino acids. V was cut by 5 bases and J by 3 bases, with 8 bases left in between. Germline V gives CDR1 SGHNT, CDR2 YYREEE (reference sequence). CDR3 region: CASREAYTGELFF. As DNA, the CDR3 is TGTGCCAGCAGAGAGGCATACACCGGGGAGCTGTTTTTT.

The gene calls are TRBV5-6 and TRBJ2-5, with D hard to call. This CDR3 region has 12 residues. V was clipped by 4 bases and J by 2 bases, with 6 bases between them. Germline V gene lookup returns CDR1 SGHDT and CDR2 YYEEEE. The CDR3 is CASSLQQETQYF. The CDR3 nucleotides are TGTGCCAGCAGCCTCCAGCAAGAGACCCAGTACTTC.

This clonotype was counted many times. The chain couples TRBV28 to TRBJ2-1, with D maybe TRBD1 (6 bases). This CDR3 spans 12 amino acids. V was cut by 3 bases and J by 15 bases, with 15 bases left in between. Germline values: CDR1 MDHEN, CDR2 SYDVKM. The CDR3 nucleotides read TGTGCCAGCAGTTTGGTAGGGGGTCAGCCGTTCTTC. Translating gives CASSLVGGQPFF.

There are many counts of this clonotype. The chain carries TRBV7-2 and TRBJ2-1, with D tentatively TRBD2 (6 bases). In germline, CDR1 is SGHTA, CDR2 FQGNSA. V dropped 7 bases and J dropped 4 bases, with 14 bases sitting between them. This CDR3 region has 14 residues. CDR3: CASTRGRLYNEQFF. For the CDR3, the DNA is TGTGCCAGCACCCGGGGGAGGTTATACAATGAGCAGTTCTTC.

The chain is built from TRBV5-4 and TRBJ1-5; 8 nucleotides match TRBD1. The length of the CDR3 is 14 residues. V lost 0 bases to trimming and J lost 7 bases; unmatched junction nucleotides: 3. Germline loops: CDR1 SGHNT, CDR2 YYREEE (reference sequence). The CDR3 reads CASSLGDRYQPQHF. The CDR3 DNA follows: TGTGCCAGCAGCTTGGGGGACAGGTACCAGCCCCAGCATTTT.

Concerning this clonotype itself: The junction and the germline gene differ at one end; a read error may be behind it. The chain employs TRBV7-2 and TRBJ1-4; D is uncertain. The CDR3 is 15 residues long. Germline CDR1 is SGHTA and CDR2 is FQGNSA. In nucleotides, the CDR3 is TGTGTCAGCAGCCCACGAGGGTTCTCTAATGAAAAACTGTTTTTT. It is translated as CVSSPRGFSNEKLFF. Together with reference TRBV7-2 and TRBJ1-4, the CDR3 gives the full variable domain: GAGVSQSPSNKVTEKGKDVELRCDPISGHTALYWYRQSLGQGLEFLIYFQGNSAPDKSGLPSDRFSAERTGGSVSTLTIQRTQQEDSAVYLCVSSPRGFSNEKLFFGSGTQLSVL.

V gene TRBV6-2 or TRBV6-3 combines with J gene TRBJ2-6, with unresolved D. The CDR3 has 12 amino acids. The ends were cut back, 11 bases at V and 0 bases at J, with 5 bases in the middle. Germline V gives CDR1 MNHEY, CDR2 SVGEGT. This CDR3 is CAGSSGANVLTF. The CDR3 region has the DNA TGTGCCGGATCCTCTGGGGCCAACGTCCTGACTTTC.

The chain is built from TRBV11-2 and TRBJ2-2, with D perhaps matching TRBD1 (6 bases). Per germline, CDR1 SGHAT and CDR2 FQNNGV. The V end lost 5 bases, the J end lost 3 bases, and 16 bases lay between the germline ends. This CDR3 comprises 16 residues. The CDR3 DNA sequence: TGTGCCAGCAGCCCAGGACAGAATAGGGACACCGGGGAGCTGTTTTTT. Translating gives CASSPGQNRDTGELFF.

V gene TRBV5-1 combines with J gene TRBJ1-4; D is unclear. From germline, CDR1 is SGHRS and CDR2 YFSETQ. The CDR3 runs 15 residues. Trimming left V 5 bases short and J 0 bases short, with 11 bases between. CDR3 sequence reads: CASRPEVATNEKLFF. The CDR3 DNA reads TGCGCCAGCAGACCCGAGGTGGCAACTAATGAAAAACTGTTTTTT. Looking up the rest from reference TRBV5-1 and TRBJ1-4 gives the full variable domain: KAGVTQTPRYLIKTRGQQVTLSCSPISGHRSVSWYQQTPGQGLQFLFEYFSETQRNKGNFPGRFSGRQFSNSRSEMNVSTLELGDSALYLCASRPEVATNEKLFFGSGTQLSVL.